The 21 T cell receptor beta chains below come from one sample, sequenced in a study of cytomegalovirus exposure and HLA in healthy donors. The PCR employed 60 Vbeta primers together with 13 Jbeta primers. Clones were sequenced by immunoSEQ multiplex PCR, and TCRdb holds only the in-frame ones, with some missing. The table includes 120,000 to 150,000 clones, around 81% detected once. Sequencing was performed on PBMCs. The source of these receptors is a middle-aged man in good health and CMV-seropositive.

This chain links TRBV25-1 with TRBJ2-5, with a tentative D call TRBD2 (6 bases). The DNA matches TRBJ2-7 better at its end, which makes the J call doubtful. This CDR3 comprises 14 residues. Germline values: CDR1 MGHDK, CDR2 SYGVNS. The CDR3 loop reads CASSRLERVYEQYF. The CDR3 DNA follows: TGTGCCAGCAGTCGACTTGAGCGGGTCTACGAGCAGTACTTC.

The chain combines TRBV7-9 with TRBJ1-2; TRBD1 is a possible D gene (5 bases). The V gene's germline CDR1 is SEHNR and CDR2 FQNEAQ (reference sequence). V was shortened by 3 bases and J by 5 bases, with 16 bases between the two germline ends. The CDR3 length is 15 residues. As DNA, the CDR3 is TGTGCCAGCAGCTTTTCGGGCAGGGTGGCGTATGGCTACACCTTC. It codes for CASSFSGRVAYGYTF.

The chain joins TRBV6-6 to TRBJ2-2, with TRBD1 matching 9 bases. Germline lookup yields CDR1 MNHNY and CDR2 SVGAGI (reference sequence). This CDR3 is built from 16 residues. The V gene end was trimmed by 5 bases and the J gene end by 7 bases; junction bases not matched to a gene: 11. The CDR3: CASSTTGQGNGGELFF. The CDR3 DNA reads as TGTGCCAGCAGTACCACCGGACAGGGGAACGGCGGGGAGCTGTTTTTT.

The chain has TRBV7-9 and TRBJ1-5; D is possibly TRBD1 (5 bases). The CDR3 is 14 residues long. Trimming shortened V by 4 bases and J by 3 bases, and 10 bases separated the two germline ends. In germline, CDR1 is SEHNR, CDR2 FQNEAQ (reference sequence). CDR3 sequence reads: CASSSGGINQPQHF. Written as DNA, the CDR3 is TGTGCCAGCAGCTCCGGGGGGATCAATCAGCCCCAGCATTTT.

The chain links TRBV28 to TRBJ2-1; 7 bases match TRBD2. CDR1 and CDR2 from the germline V gene are MDHEN and SYDVKM. The CDR3 loop spans 21 amino acids. After removal of 6 bases from V and 2 bases from J, the junction contained 25 bases not matched to a gene. CDR3 in amino acids: CASSRPWTKPKVRGTYNEQFF. The CDR3 DNA follows: TGTGCCAGCAGCCGACCCTGGACTAAGCCGAAGGTGCGGGGGACCTACAATGAGCAGTTCTTC.

The chain is built from TRBV28 and TRBJ2-7; D is possibly TRBD2 (5 bases). Germline lookup yields CDR1 MDHEN and CDR2 SYDVKM. V lost 4 bases, J lost 4 bases, and 17 bases lay in between. There are 15 residues in the CDR3. The CDR3 here is CASSSELGWQYEQYF. The CDR3 nucleotides read TGTGCCAGCAGTTCGGAACTAGGCTGGCAATACGAGCAGTACTTC.

The V and J genes are TRBV4-3 and TRBJ1-5; D is unclear. Germline CDR1 LGHNA, CDR2 YSLEER. The CDR3 sequence is 15 residues long. V lost 2 bases to trimming and J lost 0 bases, with 8 bases between them. This CDR3 reads CASSQSAYSNQPQHF. In nucleotides, the CDR3 is TGCGCCAGCAGCCAATCAGCGTATAGCAATCAGCCCCAGCATTTT.

The gene calls are TRBV11-2 and TRBJ1-4; D not resolved. The germline V gene encodes CDR1 SGHAT and CDR2 FQNNGV. The CDR3 is 12 residues long. Deletions cut 5 bases from V and 7 bases from J, with 8 bases between. CDR3 coding DNA: TGTGCCAGCAGCCTCGTCGGTGAAAAACTGTTTTTT. The encoded protein is CASSLVGEKLFF.

The V call is TRBV7-3, the J call TRBJ2-6; D may be TRBD1 (5 bases). V lost 2 bases to trimming and J lost 0 bases, with 8 bases between them. Germline loops: CDR1 SGHTA, CDR2 FQGTGA. The CDR3 is 16 amino acids. CDR3 protein: CASSLEGASGANVLTF. The CDR3 DNA is TGTGCCAGCAGCTTAGAAGGGGCCTCTGGGGCCAACGTCCTGACTTTC.

The count of this clone is one. The J gene is TRBJ1-3, the V gene TRBV27; no reliable D call. In germline, CDR1 is MNHEY, CDR2 SMNVEV (reference sequence). This CDR3 has 17 amino acids. Trimming cost V 7 bases and J 0 bases, with 19 bases left between them. CDR3 residues: CASKKAPNTGSGNTIYF. In DNA, the CDR3 is TGTGCCAGCAAAAAGGCACCCAATACGGGCTCTGGAAACACCATATATTTT.

This clone has just a few counts. The chain has TRBV28 and TRBJ1-3; 9 bases map to TRBD1. V dropped 2 bases and J dropped 0; count of bases not matched to a gene: 2. The CDR3 extends over 16 amino acids. CDR1 MDHEN and CDR2 SYDVKM come from the germline V gene. For the CDR3, the DNA is TGTGCCAGCAGTTTACAACAGGGGGCCTCTGGAAACACCATATATTTT. Translation gives CASSLQQGASGNTIYF.

The chain employs TRBV9 and TRBJ1-5, with D perhaps TRBD1 (6 bases). The V end lost 4 bases, the J end lost 6 bases, and 14 bases lay between the germline ends. CDR3 length: 14 residues. Germline CDR1 reads SGDLS; CDR2 reads YYNGEE. In DNA form, the CDR3 reads TGTGCCAGCAGCCGAGGGGGGGCTGGTCAGCCCCAGCATTTT. This sequence encodes CASSRGGAGQPQHF. Variable domain in full (rest from reference TRBV9 and TRBJ1-5): DSGVTQTPKHLITATGQRVTLRCSPRSGDLSVYWYQQSLDQGLQFLIQYYNGEERAKGNILERFSAQQFPDLHSELNLSSLELGDSALYFCASSRGGAGQPQHFGDGTRLSIL.

The chain links TRBV9 to TRBJ2-1; 11 nucleotides match TRBD2. The CDR3 runs to 16 residues. CDR1 and CDR2 (germline): SGDLS, YYNGEE. V lost 3 bases and J lost 4; bases outside the gene matches: 6. CDR3 sequence (DNA): TGTGCCAGCAGCGCAGTAGCGGGAGGGATATACAATGAGCAGTTCTTC. Translation: CASSAVAGGIYNEQFF.

This chain uses TRBV7-2 with TRBJ1-5; D is perhaps TRBD1 (6 bases). The CDR3 length is 16 residues. The germline V and J ends were trimmed by 5 bases and 7 bases, with 21 bases remaining between them. Germline CDR1 reads SGHTA; CDR2 reads FQGNSA. The CDR3 region is CASSRVQGEASQPQHF. For the CDR3, the DNA is TGTGCCAGCAGCCGAGTACAGGGAGAGGCAAGCCAGCCCCAGCATTTT. The complete variable domain, with remaining parts taken from reference TRBV7-2 and TRBJ1-5, reads GAGVSQSPSNKVTEKGKDVELRCDPISGHTALYWYRQSLGQGLEFLIYFQGNSAPDKSGLPSDRFSAERTGGSVSTLTIQRTQQEDSAVYLCASSRVQGEASQPQHFGDGTRLSIL.

This clone appeared once. The V and J genes are TRBV5-4 and TRBJ1-1; 12 nucleotides agree with TRBD1. CDR3 length equals 14 residues. Germline-derived CDR1 and CDR2 are SGHNT and YYREEE (reference sequence). The V gene end was trimmed by 3 bases and the J gene end by 5 bases; junction bases not matched to a gene: 2. CDR3 DNA sequence: TGTGCCAGCAGCTGGGACAGGGGGCGAACTGAAGCTTTCTTT. The encoded protein is CASSWDRGRTEAFF. Full variable domain (missing parts from reference TRBV5-4 and TRBJ1-1): ETGVTQSPTHLIKTRGQQVTLRCSSQSGHNTVSWYQQALGQGPQFIFQYYREEENGRGNFPPRFSGLQFPNYSSELNVNALELDDSALYLCASSWDRGRTEAFFGQGTRLTVV.

This clone was seen more than once but under ten times. This sequence joins TRBV11-3 and TRBJ2-1; D perhaps matches TRBD2 (6 bases). Germline lookup yields CDR1 SGHNT and CDR2 YENEEA. The CDR3 runs 14 residues. Trimming cost V 4 bases and J 9 bases, with 16 bases left between them. CDR3 bases: TGTGCCAGCAGCTCGGGAGATGGATTAAGTGAGCAGTTCTTC. Its translation is CASSSGDGLSEQFF. The full variable domain, rest sourced from reference TRBV11-3 and TRBJ2-1, is EAGVVQSPRYKIIEKKQPVAFWCNPISGHNTLYWYLQNLGQGPELLIRYENEEAVDDSQLPKDRFSAERLKGVDSTLKIQPAELGDSAVYLCASSSGDGLSEQFFGPGTRLTVL.

V and J are TRBV18 and TRBJ1-3; D is unclear. V was trimmed by 3 bases and J by 0 bases, leaving 12 bases between them. There are 16 residues in the CDR3. Germline CDR1 reads KGHSH; CDR2 reads LQKENI. In DNA, the CDR3 is TGTGCCAGCTCACCCCAGGTGATACTCTCTGGAAACACCATATATTTT. Residues: CASSPQVILSGNTIYF.

There are a few counts of this clone. V gene TRBV13 combines with J gene TRBJ2-5, with D maybe TRBD2 (5 bases). CDR1 is PRHDT, CDR2 FYEKMQ, per germline (reference sequence). This CDR3 comprises 16 residues. The V gene lost 3 bases and the J gene lost 0 bases, with 14 bases spanning the gap. The CDR3: CASSFLGMENQETQYF. CDR3 nucleotide sequence: TGTGCCAGCAGCTTCCTCGGGATGGAGAACCAAGAGACCCAGTACTTC.

The chain joins TRBV18 to TRBJ1-1, with 10 bases fitting TRBD1. The CDR3 contains 15 residues. Germline V gene data show CDR1 as KGHSH and CDR2 as LQKENI. V lost 2 bases to trimming and J lost 5 bases; unmatched junction nucleotides: 5. DNA of the CDR3: TGTGCCAGCTCACCAATCGGACAGGGGGTGACTGAAGCTTTCTTT. Translating gives CASSPIGQGVTEAFF.

The genes are TRBV28 and TRBJ1-5, with D perhaps TRBD1 (5 bases). V dropped 3 bases and J dropped 6 bases, with 12 bases sitting between them. Looked up from germline, CDR1 is MDHEN and CDR2 is SYDVKM. This CDR3 is built from 14 residues. For the CDR3, the DNA is TGTGCCAGCAGTTTCGGGGGACTGGTTCAGCCCCAGCATTTT. It codes for CASSFGGLVQPQHF.

The CDR3 is CASSSRDTYNEQFF. The CDR3 region has the DNA TGTGCCAGCAGTTCACGGGACACCTACAATGAGCAGTTCTTC. The gene calls are TRBV6-6 and TRBJ2-1; weak D call: TRBD1 (6 bases). Trimming pared 4 bases from V and 2 bases from J, leaving 9 bases between. CDR3 length equals 14 residues. From germline, CDR1 is MNHNY and CDR2 SVGAGI (reference sequence).